These 5 T cell receptor beta chains were sequenced from one sample in a study of T cell repertoires in cytomegalovirus infection. Their antigen targets remain unknown. TCRdb reprocessed the reads with MiXCR, giving one entry per CDR3 protein. The sample holds approximately 260,000 distinct CDR3 sequences, about 20% seen once. The sequencing used cultured PBMCs, collected from culture after CMV antigen stimulation. Receptors originate from a human donor in good health (CMV status not recorded). Some clones in this sample may be carry-over from other donors' samples.

This clonotype showed up just a few times. The CDR3 loop reads CASSITGTSGAFYNEQFF. In DNA, the CDR3 is TGTGCCAGCAGTATAACCGGGACTAGCGGGGCCTTCTACAATGAGCAGTTCTTC. The V and J genes are TRBV6-8 and TRBJ2-1; 13 bases match TRBD2. Germline V gene sequence: CDR1 MNHGY, CDR2 SAAAGT. V trimming: 5 bases; J trimming: 3 bases; junction bases outside the gene matches: 10. The CDR3 sequence is 18 residues long.

This clonotype was detected only a few times. This chain uses TRBV4-2 with TRBJ1-3, with D possibly matching TRBD1 (5 bases). Trimming stripped 6 bases from V and 0 bases from J, with 12 bases between. The CDR3 runs 15 residues. Germline-derived CDR1 and CDR2 are LGHNA and YNFKEQ. CDR3 sequence (DNA): TGTGCCAGCAGGCGGGACGTGAGCTCTGGAAACACCATATATTTT. Amino acids: CASRRDVSSGNTIYF.

Ten or more counts support this clonotype. This chain joins TRBV7-9 and TRBJ2-5; TRBD1 agrees at 8 bases. This CDR3 comprises 13 residues. The J segment lost 5 bases and the V segment lost 5 bases, leaving 4 bases of the junction unmatched. Germline V gives CDR1 SEHNR, CDR2 FQNEAQ (reference sequence). The CDR3 DNA follows: TGTGCCAGCAGCCTCCCAGGGGGCGAGACCCAGTACTTC. As protein: CASSLPGGETQYF. The full variable domain, completed using reference TRBV7-9 and TRBJ2-5, is DTGVSQNPRHKITKRGQNVTFRCDPISEHNRLYWYRQTLGQGPEFLTYFQNEAQLEKSRLLSDRFSAERPKGSFSTLEIQRTEQGDSAMYLCASSLPGGETQYFGPGTRLLVL.

This clonotype was detected only a few times. The rearrangement links TRBV18 to TRBJ1-4; D perhaps matches TRBD1 (5 bases). V was trimmed by 3 bases and J by 0 bases, leaving 8 bases between them. Per germline, CDR1 KGHSH and CDR2 LQKENI. The CDR3 length is 15 residues. CDR3 residues: CASSPQTATNEKLFF. CDR3 DNA: TGTGCCAGCTCACCGCAGACAGCAACTAATGAAAAACTGTTTTTT.

Many counts were recorded for this clonotype. The V and J genes are TRBV5-1 and TRBJ2-3; D is possibly TRBD2 (6 bases). Germline assignment: CDR1 SGHRS and CDR2 YFSETQ. CDR3 size: 15 residues. Trimming took off 1 base at V and 2 bases at J, with 11 bases between the two ends. The CDR3 region is CASSLTSPPTDTQYF. Written as DNA, the CDR3 is TGCGCCAGCAGCTTGACTAGCCCACCCACAGATACGCAGTATTTT. Full variable domain (missing parts from reference TRBV5-1 and TRBJ2-3): KAGVTQTPRYLIKTRGQQVTLSCSPISGHRSVSWYQQTPGQGLQFLFEYFSETQRNKGNFPGRFSGRQFSNSRSEMNVSTLELGDSALYLCASSLTSPPTDTQYFGPGTRLTVL.